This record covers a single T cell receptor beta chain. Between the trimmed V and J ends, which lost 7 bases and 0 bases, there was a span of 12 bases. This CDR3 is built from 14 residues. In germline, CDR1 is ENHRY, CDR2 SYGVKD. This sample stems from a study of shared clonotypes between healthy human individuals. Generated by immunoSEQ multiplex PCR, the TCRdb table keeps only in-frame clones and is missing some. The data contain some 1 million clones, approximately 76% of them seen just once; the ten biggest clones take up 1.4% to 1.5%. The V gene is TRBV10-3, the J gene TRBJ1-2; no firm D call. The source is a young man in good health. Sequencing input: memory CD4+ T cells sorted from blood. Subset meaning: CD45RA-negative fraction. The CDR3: CAITVTGANYGYTF. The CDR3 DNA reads TGTGCCATCACTGTGACGGGAGCTAACTATGGCTACACCTTC.